A single T cell receptor beta chain is shown here with its context. Its specificity is unknown. The data were obtained in a study of T cell responses to AZD1222 COVID-19 vaccine. This CDR3 spans 14 amino acids. Germline CDR1 reads MNHEY; CDR2 reads SVGAGI. The trim removed 5 bases at V and 3 bases at J, leaving 6 bases unmatched. Whole-study results and caveats: Across spike, vaccine-associated CD4 TCRs were found, dominant at 160-218 and 743-854. Only a handful of AZD1222 recipients, more than 5 in all, had baseline seropositivity. White British ancestry dominated among donors, who included more females, and clonal diversity was possibly underestimated.

Profiling relied on immunoSEQ multiplex PCR, and the TCRdb table lists in-frame clones only, not all of them. The sample holds around 150,000 clones; 90% to 95% are singletons and the top ten take 6% to 7%. This specimen consisted of peripheral blood, obtained 28 days after the second AZD1222 dose. The source of this sequence is an adult who received the AZD1222 COVID-19 vaccine. The V gene is TRBV6-5, the J gene TRBJ1-2, with TRBD1 matching 7 bases. The CDR3 loop reads CASSRTGEDYGYTF. In DNA, the CDR3 is TGTGCCAGCAGTCGAACAGGGGAGGACTATGGCTACACCTTC.